This T cell receptor (beta chain) stems from a study of radiotherapy plus CTLA-4 blockade in lung cancer. Turning to the study itself: Of the patients, about 20% showed objective responses and around 34% attained disease control.

Losses at the gene ends were 4 bases for V and 13 bases for J; bases not matched to a gene: 7. The V gene's germline CDR1 is MNHEY and CDR2 SMNVEV (reference sequence). This CDR3 is 12 amino acids long. Libraries were prepared by immunoSEQ multiplex PCR; TCRdb keeps only in-frame clonotypes and omits some of them. The profile shows tens of thousands of clones, about 76% of them singletons. The material was peripheral blood, obtained from a patient treated with radiotherapy plus ipilimumab. The sequence came from a human donor with non-small cell lung cancer who had a complete response to radiotherapy plus ipilimumab. The chain combines TRBV27 with TRBJ1-2; 9 bases align to TRBD1. Written as DNA, the CDR3 is TGTGCCAGCAGTTCCCGGACAGGGGCAGCCACCTTC. Protein: CASSSRTGAATF.